Following are 3 T cell receptor beta chains from one sample sequenced in a study of tumour-infiltrating T cells in Burkitt lymphoma. Sequencing was performed with immunoSEQ multiplex PCR; in TCRdb, only in-frame clones are kept and a portion is missing. The sample yields 5,500 to 7,000 clones, about 9.4% seen once. Sequencing was performed on tumor tissue. The source of these receptors is a human donor with diffuse large B-cell lymphoma.

This clone was detected a few times. The rearrangement links TRBV7-6 to TRBJ2-1; 7 positions agree with TRBD1. Germline V CDR1 and CDR2: SGHVS, FNYEAQ. J gave up 6 bases and V 5 bases, and 13 bases lay outside the gene matches. This CDR3 has 16 residues. The CDR3 here is CASSLLARGPFNEQFF. CDR3 in DNA: TGTGCCAGCAGCCTCCTCGCTAGGGGGCCCTTCAATGAGCAGTTCTTC.

This clone was seen a few times. The rearrangement joins TRBV18 to TRBJ1-5; possible D gene TRBD1, 6 bases. Germline CDR1 is KGHSH and CDR2 is LQKENI. The V end lost 0 bases, the J end lost 5 bases, and 11 bases lay between the germline ends. The CDR3 spans 15 residues. The CDR3 sequence: CASSPPNRGDQPQHF. The CDR3 nucleotides read TGTGCCAGCTCACCACCAAATAGGGGGGATCAGCCCCAGCATTTT.

In its sample, this clone was seen a few times. This chain uses TRBV6-6 with TRBJ1-1; D not resolved. Trimming cost V 2 bases and J 4 bases, with 11 bases left between them. Germline loops: CDR1 MNHNY, CDR2 SVGAGI (reference sequence). The CDR3 consists of 14 residues. CDR3 sequence: CASSYTVSATEAFF. CDR3 DNA sequence: TGTGCCAGCAGTTACACAGTTTCGGCCACTGAAGCTTTCTTT.